The next 27 T cell receptor beta chains were all read from a single sample in a study of blood T cell repertoires in COVID-19. Repertoires were generated with immunoSEQ multiplex PCR, while TCRdb's copy carries only in-frame clones and drops some. The sample shows about 190,000 clones, roughly 84% of them seen only once. Sequencing was carried out using peripheral blood. These receptors originate from a human donor in a cohort sampled during active COVID-19.

This sequence joins TRBV27 and TRBJ1-2; 8 nucleotides agree with TRBD1. The germline V gene has CDR1 MNHEY and CDR2 SMNVEV (reference sequence). J was trimmed by 4 bases and V by 7 bases; bases with no gene match: 11. This CDR3 is built from 15 residues. CDR3 protein: CASTYRGGIGYGYTF. Here the CDR3 DNA reads TGTGCCAGCACCTACAGGGGGGGGATAGGCTATGGCTACACCTTC.

This chain links TRBV11-2 with TRBJ2-1; the match to TRBD1 covers 7 bases. Germline CDR1 and CDR2: SGHAT and FQNNGV. The CDR3 length is 16 residues. J lost 3 bases, V lost 5 bases, and 10 bases had no gene match. CDR3 sequence reads: CASSLLEGGYYNEQFF. The CDR3 DNA reads TGTGCCAGCAGCCTGCTTGAAGGGGGCTACTACAATGAGCAGTTCTTC.

The rearrangement uses TRBV3-1 (or the pseudogene TRBV3-2) and TRBJ1-2; TRBD1 aligns across 9 bases. Looked up from germline, CDR1 is LGHDT and CDR2 is YNNKEL (reference sequence). This CDR3 is 14 amino acids long. V gave up 4 bases and J gave up 2 bases; unmatched junction bases: 2. The CDR3 sequence is CASSLGTGNYGYTF. The CDR3 DNA is TGTGCCAGCAGCCTCGGGACAGGGAACTATGGCTACACCTTC.

This chain links TRBV5-1 with TRBJ2-3; unclear D gene. Germline V gene data show CDR1 as SGHRS and CDR2 as YFSETQ. This CDR3 comprises 16 residues. V lost 3 bases to trimming and J lost 2 bases, with 16 bases between them. The CDR3 protein is CASSSMGALYTDTQYF. In nucleotides, the CDR3 is TGCGCCAGCAGCTCCATGGGCGCACTGTACACAGATACGCAGTATTTT.

The chain carries TRBV18 and TRBJ2-2; 7 bases match TRBD1. Trimming at V came to 4 bases and at J to 4 bases, leaving 3 bases not matched to a gene. Germline V gives CDR1 KGHSH, CDR2 LQKENI. The CDR3 is 14 amino acids. CDR3 protein: CASSLQGTTGELFF. The CDR3 nucleotides read TGTGCCAGCTCACTACAGGGGACCACCGGGGAGCTGTTTTTT.

The sample holds a few counts of this clone. The chain uses TRBV4-1 and TRBJ2-2; D remains unclear. V lost 0 bases and J 5 bases, leaving 7 bases between the germline ends. CDR1 MGHRA and CDR2 YSYEKL come from the germline V gene. CDR3 length: 14 residues. The CDR3 here is CASSQDRRTGELFF. The CDR3 coding sequence is TGCGCCAGCAGCCAAGATAGGCGGACCGGGGAGCTGTTTTTT.

V and J are TRBV5-4 and TRBJ2-5; D is possibly TRBD2 (5 bases). This CDR3 is built from 12 residues. The germline V gene has CDR1 SGHNT and CDR2 YYREEE (reference sequence). Trimming took off 4 bases at V and 5 bases at J, with 9 bases between the two ends. DNA for the CDR3: TGTGCCAGCAGCGGGAGTGTGGAGACCCAGTACTTC. The encoded protein is CASSGSVETQYF.

A note on this clone: The sample contains more than one DNA sequence encoding this CDR3. This CDR3 reads CASSLSGGTEAFF. The CDR3, as DNA: TGTGCCAGCAGTTTAAGTGGGGGGACTGAAGCTTTCTTT. The V gene is TRBV28, the J gene TRBJ1-1; weak D call: TRBD1 (5 bases). CDR1 is MDHEN and CDR2 is SYDVKM in the germline V gene. V lost 2 bases to trimming and J lost 5 bases, with 9 bases between them. The CDR3 loop spans 13 amino acids.

The gene calls are TRBV27 and TRBJ2-7; TRBD1 agrees at 7 bases. With V trimmed by 6 bases and J by 5 bases, 7 bases remained unmatched. Germline V gives CDR1 MNHEY, CDR2 SMNVEV (reference sequence). The CDR3 extends over 13 amino acids. The CDR3, as DNA: TGTGCCAGCAGGCGACAGGGTCTGGACGAGCAGTACTTC. Protein product: CASRRQGLDEQYF.

The DNA for the CDR3 is TGTGCCAGCAGCTTATCAGGGGCGAAAGCTTTCTTT. As protein: CASSLSGAKAFF. The chain joins TRBV11-3 to TRBJ1-1; maybe TRBD1 (6 bases). The V end was cut by 2 bases, the J end by 9 bases, with 10 bases between. This CDR3 is 12 amino acids long. Germline lookup yields CDR1 SGHNT and CDR2 YENEEA.

The chain carries TRBV5-1 and TRBJ1-1; no firm D call. Germline-derived CDR1 and CDR2 are SGHRS and YFSETQ. V was clipped by 0 bases and J by 7 bases, with 13 bases between them. CDR3 size: 14 residues. CDR3 in DNA: TGCGCCAGCAGCTTGGTTGGAGGTTCGGATGAAGCTTTCTTT. Translating gives CASSLVGGSDEAFF.

This chain joins TRBV10-1 and TRBJ1-4; D may be TRBD1 (5 bases). CDR1 WNHNN and CDR2 SYGVQD come from the germline V gene (reference sequence). V shed 4 bases and J shed 7 bases, with 25 bases lying between them. The CDR3 runs to 18 residues. This CDR3 reads CASSAQLGGGDRIEKLFF. The DNA of the CDR3 is TGCGCCAGCAGTGCACAATTAGGCGGGGGGGATAGGATTGAAAAACTGTTTTTT.

J is TRBJ1-2 and V is TRBV19; D is uncertain. This CDR3 contains 13 residues. Germline V gene lookup returns CDR1 LNHDA and CDR2 SQIVND (reference sequence). V was clipped by 4 bases and J by 4 bases, with 10 bases between them. In nucleotides, the CDR3 is TGTGCCAGTAGTACCCCAGGTCTCTATGGCTACACCTTC. It translates to CASSTPGLYGYTF.

This clone came up a few times. This chain links TRBV6-6 with TRBJ2-1, with TRBD1 identical over 8 bases. Germline values: CDR1 MNHNY, CDR2 SVGAGI (reference sequence). The CDR3 extends over 14 amino acids. The V segment lost 7 bases and the J segment 6 bases; nucleotides outside the gene matches: 8. In DNA, the CDR3 is TGTGCCAGCACCTTGGGGACAGGAACCAATGAGCAGTTCTTC. Translation: CASTLGTGTNEQFF.

The chain joins TRBV6-5 to TRBJ2-3; D gene uncertain. V was pared by 6 bases and J by 2 bases, with 15 bases between. Germline assignment: CDR1 MNHEY and CDR2 SVGAGI. This CDR3 contains 15 residues. CDR3 sequence: CASSRRTEYTDTQYF. CDR3 nucleotides: TGTGCCAGCAGCCGCCGAACAGAGTACACAGATACGCAGTATTTT.

The chain couples TRBV21-1 to TRBJ1-1; the D call TRBD1 from the table was never checked on the DNA. TRBV21-1 is a pseudogene locus. CDR3 length equals 15 residues. For the CDR3, the DNA is TGTGCCAGCAGCGTCCGGGACAGAAAGAACACTGAAGCTTTCTTT. Translation: CASSVRDRKNTEAFF.

The genes are TRBV7-9 and TRBJ2-3; TRBD2 aligns across 8 bases. The V and J ends lost 9 bases and 1 base, in that order; junction bases with no gene match: 3. Per the germline V gene, CDR1 is SEHNR and CDR2 is FQNEAQ (reference sequence). The CDR3 spans 13 residues. CDR3 DNA: TGTGCCAGTAATAGCGGGGGCACAGATACGCAGTATTTT. Protein product: CASNSGGTDTQYF.

The chain combines TRBV5-1 with TRBJ1-1; D gene ambiguous. The V gene's germline CDR1 is SGHRS and CDR2 YFSETQ. The V and J ends lost 6 bases and 6 bases respectively, with 12 bases between them. This CDR3 has 12 amino acids. In nucleotides, the CDR3 is TGCGCCAGCACCGGTCCCTCTTCTGAAGCTTTCTTT. Protein: CASTGPSSEAFF.

This chain uses TRBV28 with TRBJ2-2; 10 bases map to TRBD2. The trim removed 8 bases at V and 7 bases at J, leaving 13 bases unmatched. The CDR3 extends over 16 amino acids. Germline loops: CDR1 MDHEN, CDR2 SYDVKM. The CDR3 reads CASVPTLAGVIGELFF. The CDR3 DNA sequence: TGTGCCAGCGTACCGACTCTAGCGGGAGTAATCGGGGAGCTGTTTTTT.

The chain combines TRBV5-1 with TRBJ1-2, with 8 bases fitting TRBD1. The CDR3 has 15 amino acids. The junction had 6 bases not matched to a gene; V was cut back by 0 bases and J by 5 bases. Looked up from germline, CDR1 is SGHRS and CDR2 is YFSETQ. The CDR3 coding sequence is TGCGCCAGCAGCTTGGATGGACAGGGCAGTTATGGCTACACCTTC. This sequence encodes CASSLDGQGSYGYTF.

This chain links TRBV7-8 with TRBJ2-1, with 7 bases that match TRBD2. After removal of 3 bases from V and 8 bases from J, the junction contained 19 bases not matched to a gene. Germline V gives CDR1 SGHVS, CDR2 FQNEAQ. The CDR3 contains 18 residues. The CDR3, as DNA: TGTGCCAGCAGCTTGGGGAGGGTACCTAGCGGCCCCCTGGATGAGCAGTTCTTC. As protein: CASSLGRVPSGPLDEQFF.

V gene TRBV30 combines with J gene TRBJ1-5; maybe TRBD1 (6 bases). The CDR3 runs 13 residues. The V gene lost 5 bases and the J gene lost 5 bases, with 13 bases spanning the gap. Germline lookup yields CDR1 GTSNPN and CDR2 SVGIG (reference sequence). The CDR3 DNA reads as TGTGCCTGGGCAGGGGATTGGGATCAGCCCCAGCATTTT. It translates to CAWAGDWDQPQHF.

The V gene is TRBV9, the J gene TRBJ2-7, with 9 bases aligning to TRBD2. Germline loops: CDR1 SGDLS, CDR2 YYNGEE. Trimming removed 3 bases from V and 9 bases from J; junction bases left unmatched: 19. This CDR3 is built from 17 residues. The DNA of the CDR3 is TGTGCCAGCAGCGAGCCCACCGTTGCGGGGGGGTACGAGGGGCAGTACGTC. It translates to CASSEPTVAGGYEGQYV.

This clone has a single count. The genes are TRBV28 and TRBJ1-2, with D possibly being TRBD1 (6 bases). This CDR3 is built from 12 residues. The germline gives CDR1 MDHEN, CDR2 SYDVKM. V dropped 8 bases and J dropped 4 bases, with 11 bases sitting between them. The CDR3 region has the DNA TGTGCCAGCGGGCGGGGGGCCTATGGCTACACCTTC. Residues: CASGRGAYGYTF.

This chain links TRBV5-1 with TRBJ2-3, with D perhaps matching TRBD1 (5 bases). The length of the CDR3 is 15 residues. Trimming cost V 2 bases and J 5 bases, with 15 bases left between them. Germline V gives CDR1 SGHRS, CDR2 YFSETQ. The CDR3 coding sequence is TGCGCCAGCAGCTTTTCGCCAGGGTATCGAGATACGCAGTATTTT. It yields the protein CASSFSPGYRDTQYF.

The rearrangement uses TRBV7-2 and TRBJ2-3, with 8 bases matching TRBD2. CDR3 length: 15 residues. Trimming removed 1 base from V and 1 base from J; junction bases left unmatched: 1. Germline lookup yields CDR1 SGHTA and CDR2 FQGNSA. This CDR3 reads CASSLGAGGTDTQYF. CDR3 coding DNA: TGTGCCAGCAGCTTAGGAGCGGGGGGCACAGATACGCAGTATTTT.

The chain carries TRBV5-1 and TRBJ1-6, with D perhaps TRBD1 (5 bases). V gave up 0 bases and J gave up 7 bases, with 8 bases separating them. This CDR3 has 14 residues. Germline CDR1 SGHRS, CDR2 YFSETQ. The CDR3 DNA sequence: TGCGCCAGCAGCTTGGACAGGACAAATTCACCCCTCCACTTT. Protein sequence: CASSLDRTNSPLHF.